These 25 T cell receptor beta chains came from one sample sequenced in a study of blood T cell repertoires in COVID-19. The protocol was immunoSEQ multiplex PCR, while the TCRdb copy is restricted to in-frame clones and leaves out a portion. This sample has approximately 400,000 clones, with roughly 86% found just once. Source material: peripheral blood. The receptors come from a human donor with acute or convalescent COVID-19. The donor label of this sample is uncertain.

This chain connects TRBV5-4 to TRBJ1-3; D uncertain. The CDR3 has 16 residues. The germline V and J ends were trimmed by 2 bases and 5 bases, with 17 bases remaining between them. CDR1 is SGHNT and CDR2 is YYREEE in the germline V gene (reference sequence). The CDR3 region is CASSFEGGRTRNTIYF. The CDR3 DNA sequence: TGTGCCAGCAGCTTCGAAGGAGGGAGGACGCGAAACACCATATATTTT.

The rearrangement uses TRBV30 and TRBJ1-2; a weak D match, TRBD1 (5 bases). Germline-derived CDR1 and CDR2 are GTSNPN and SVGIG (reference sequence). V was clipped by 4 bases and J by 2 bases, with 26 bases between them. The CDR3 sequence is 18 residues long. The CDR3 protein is CAWTNPRGSWALNYGYTF. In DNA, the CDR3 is TGTGCCTGGACTAATCCTAGGGGATCTTGGGCCTTGAACTATGGCTACACCTTC.

The CDR3 protein is CASSLHSQPQHF. The CDR3 coding sequence is TGTGCCAGCAGTTTGCACTCTCAGCCCCAGCATTTT. The chain carries TRBV12-3 or TRBV12-4 and TRBJ1-5; D gene unclear. V shed 3 bases and J shed 6 bases, with 6 bases lying between them. The CDR3 sequence is 12 residues long.

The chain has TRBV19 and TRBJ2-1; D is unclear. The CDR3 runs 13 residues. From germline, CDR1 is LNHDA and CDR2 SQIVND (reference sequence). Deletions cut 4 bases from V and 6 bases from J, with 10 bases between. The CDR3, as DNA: TGTGCCAGTAGTAGGGTCGCAGGCAATGAGCAGTTCTTC. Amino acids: CASSRVAGNEQFF.

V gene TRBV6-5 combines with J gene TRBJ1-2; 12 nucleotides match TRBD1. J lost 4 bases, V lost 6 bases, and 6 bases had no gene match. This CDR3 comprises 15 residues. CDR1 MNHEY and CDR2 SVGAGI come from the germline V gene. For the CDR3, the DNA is TGTGCCAGCAGGTCGGGACAGGGGGCTAGCTATGGCTACACCTTC. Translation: CASRSGQGASYGYTF.

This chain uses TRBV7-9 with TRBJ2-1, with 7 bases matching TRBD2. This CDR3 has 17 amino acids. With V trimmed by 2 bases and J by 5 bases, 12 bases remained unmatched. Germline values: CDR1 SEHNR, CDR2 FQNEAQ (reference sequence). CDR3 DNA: TGTGCCAGCAGCTTAAAATTCGGGCGGGAGTCGAACAATGAGCAGTTCTTC. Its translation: CASSLKFGRESNNEQFF.

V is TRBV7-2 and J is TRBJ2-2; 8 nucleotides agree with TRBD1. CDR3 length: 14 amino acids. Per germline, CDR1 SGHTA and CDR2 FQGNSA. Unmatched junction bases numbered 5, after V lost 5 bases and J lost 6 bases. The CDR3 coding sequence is TGTGCCAGCAGCGGACAGGGAGGAGCCGGGGAGCTGTTTTTT. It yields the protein CASSGQGGAGELFF.

CDR3 nucleotides: TGCGCCAGCATTTCAGGGAGCGGGACTGAAGCTTTCTTT. Its translation: CASISGSGTEAFF. The chain has TRBV23-1 and TRBJ1-1, with D possibly TRBD1 on 5 matching bases. TRBV23-1 is filed as an ORF, its function uncertain. Between the trimmed V and J ends, which lost 7 bases and 5 bases, there was a span of 14 bases. This CDR3 has 13 amino acids.

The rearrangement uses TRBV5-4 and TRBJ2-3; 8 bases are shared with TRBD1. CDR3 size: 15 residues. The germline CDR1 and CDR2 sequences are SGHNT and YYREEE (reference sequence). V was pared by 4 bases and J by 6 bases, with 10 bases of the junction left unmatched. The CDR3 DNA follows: TGTGCCAGCAGCCCCTGGACAGGGCAAAGGGATACGCAGTATTTT. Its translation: CASSPWTGQRDTQYF.

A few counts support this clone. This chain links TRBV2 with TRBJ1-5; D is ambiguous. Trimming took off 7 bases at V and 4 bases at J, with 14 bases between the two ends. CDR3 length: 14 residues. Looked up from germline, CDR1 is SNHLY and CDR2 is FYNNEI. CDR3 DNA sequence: TGTGCCAGCAAGCTTGAGGGTTTAAATCAGCCCCAGCATTTT. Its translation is CASKLEGLNQPQHF.

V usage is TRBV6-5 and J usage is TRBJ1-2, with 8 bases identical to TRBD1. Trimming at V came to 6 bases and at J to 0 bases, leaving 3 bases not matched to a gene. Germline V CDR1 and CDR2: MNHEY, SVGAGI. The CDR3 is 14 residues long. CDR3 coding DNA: TGTGCCAGCAGCGACAGGGGCTCTAACTATGGCTACACCTTC. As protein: CASSDRGSNYGYTF.

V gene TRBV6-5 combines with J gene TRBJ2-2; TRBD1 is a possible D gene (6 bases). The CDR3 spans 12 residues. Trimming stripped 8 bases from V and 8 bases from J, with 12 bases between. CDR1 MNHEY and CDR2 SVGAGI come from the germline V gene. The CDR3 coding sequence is TGTGCCAGCGTACAGGGCAGAGGGGAGCTGTTTTTT. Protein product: CASVQGRGELFF.

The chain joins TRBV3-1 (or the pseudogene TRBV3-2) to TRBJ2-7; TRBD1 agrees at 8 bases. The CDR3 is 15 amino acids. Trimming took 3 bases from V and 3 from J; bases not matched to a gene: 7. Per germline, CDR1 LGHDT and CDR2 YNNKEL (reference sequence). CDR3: CASSQLTGGIYEQYF. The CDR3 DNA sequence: TGTGCCAGCAGCCAGCTAACAGGGGGAATCTACGAGCAGTACTTC.

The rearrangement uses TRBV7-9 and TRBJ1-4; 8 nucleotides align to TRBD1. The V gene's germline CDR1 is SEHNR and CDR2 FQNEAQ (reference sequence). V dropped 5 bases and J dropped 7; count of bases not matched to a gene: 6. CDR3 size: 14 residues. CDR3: CASSTTGAGEKLFF. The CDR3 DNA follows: TGTGCCAGCAGCACGACAGGGGCTGGTGAAAAACTGTTTTTT. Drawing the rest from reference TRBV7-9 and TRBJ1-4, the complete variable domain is DTGVSQNPRHKITKRGQNVTFRCDPISEHNRLYWYRQTLGQGPEFLTYFQNEAQLEKSRLLSDRFSAERPKGSFSTLEIQRTEQGDSAMYLCASSTTGAGEKLFFGSGTQLSVL.

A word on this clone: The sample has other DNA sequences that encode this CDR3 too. The CDR3 here is CSVARDRVAEAFF. For the CDR3, the DNA is TGCAGCGTTGCTCGGGACAGGGTCGCTGAAGCTTTCTTT. This sequence joins TRBV29-1 and TRBJ1-1; 9 positions agree with TRBD1. The CDR3 is 13 residues long. Germline V gives CDR1 SQVTM, CDR2 ANQGSEA. With V trimmed by 4 bases and J by 6 bases, 6 bases remained unmatched.

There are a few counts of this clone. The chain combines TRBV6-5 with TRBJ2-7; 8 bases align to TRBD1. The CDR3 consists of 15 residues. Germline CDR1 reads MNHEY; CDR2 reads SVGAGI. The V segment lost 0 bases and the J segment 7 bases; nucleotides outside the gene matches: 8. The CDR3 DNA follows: TGTGCCAGCAGTTACTCGCTCAGGGGGCTGGGAGAGCAGTACTTC. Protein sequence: CASSYSLRGLGEQYF.

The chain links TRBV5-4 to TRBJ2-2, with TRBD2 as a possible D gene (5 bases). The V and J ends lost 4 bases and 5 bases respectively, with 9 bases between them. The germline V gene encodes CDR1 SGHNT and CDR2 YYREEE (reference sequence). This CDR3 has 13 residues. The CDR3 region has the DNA TGTGCCAGCAGCCACGGCGGGACCGGGGAGCTGTTTTTT. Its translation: CASSHGGTGELFF. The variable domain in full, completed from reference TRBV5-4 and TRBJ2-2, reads ETGVTQSPTHLIKTRGQQVTLRCSSQSGHNTVSWYQQALGQGPQFIFQYYREEENGRGNFPPRFSGLQFPNYSSELNVNALELDDSALYLCASSHGGTGELFFGEGSRLTVL.

Here the CDR3 reads CASRPDPGGNSPLHF. CDR3 nucleotides: TGTGCCAGTAGACCGGACCCCGGGGGTAATTCACCCCTCCACTTT. The chain is built from TRBV19 and TRBJ1-6; D perhaps matches TRBD1 (5 bases). V dropped 6 bases and J dropped 6 bases, with 15 bases sitting between them. Germline-derived CDR1 and CDR2 are LNHDA and SQIVND (reference sequence). CDR3 length: 15 residues.

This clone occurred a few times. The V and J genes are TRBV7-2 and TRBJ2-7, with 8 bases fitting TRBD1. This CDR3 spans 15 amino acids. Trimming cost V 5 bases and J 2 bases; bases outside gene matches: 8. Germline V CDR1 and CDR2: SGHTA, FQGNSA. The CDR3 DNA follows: TGTGCCAGCAGCACCCCCCGGACAGGGACCTACGAGCAGTACTTC. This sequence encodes CASSTPRTGTYEQYF.

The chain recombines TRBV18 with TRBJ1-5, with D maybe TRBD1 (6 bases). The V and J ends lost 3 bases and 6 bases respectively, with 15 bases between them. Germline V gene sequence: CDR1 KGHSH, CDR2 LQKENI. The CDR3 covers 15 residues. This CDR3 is CASSPTGFKGQPQHF. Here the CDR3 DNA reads TGTGCCAGCTCACCTACAGGGTTTAAAGGTCAGCCCCAGCATTTT.

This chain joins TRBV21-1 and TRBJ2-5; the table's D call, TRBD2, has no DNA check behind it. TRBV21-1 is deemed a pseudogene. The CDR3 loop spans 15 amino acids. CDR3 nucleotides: TGTGCCAGCAGGGTTGTTAGCGGGAGTCTCGAGACCCAGTACTTC. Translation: CASRVVSGSLETQYF.

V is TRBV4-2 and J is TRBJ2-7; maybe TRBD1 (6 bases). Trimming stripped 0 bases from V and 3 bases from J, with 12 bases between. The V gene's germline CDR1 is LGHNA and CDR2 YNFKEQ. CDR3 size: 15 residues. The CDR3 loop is CASSQDPGTYYEQYF. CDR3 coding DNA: TGTGCCAGCAGCCAAGATCCCGGGACATACTACGAGCAGTACTTC.

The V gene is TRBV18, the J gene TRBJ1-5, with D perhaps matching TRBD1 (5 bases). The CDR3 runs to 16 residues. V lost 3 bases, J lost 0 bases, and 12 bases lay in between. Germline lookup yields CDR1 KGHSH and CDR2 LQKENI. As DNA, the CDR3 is TGTGCCAGCTCACCCCTGCGGGGGGATAGCAATCAGCCCCAGCATTTT. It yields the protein CASSPLRGDSNQPQHF.

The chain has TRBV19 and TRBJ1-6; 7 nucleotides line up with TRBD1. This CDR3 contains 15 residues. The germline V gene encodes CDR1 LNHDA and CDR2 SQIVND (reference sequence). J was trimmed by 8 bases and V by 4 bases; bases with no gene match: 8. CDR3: CASSNTEGAYSPLHF. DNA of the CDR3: TGTGCCAGTAGTAACACCGAGGGGGCCTATTCACCCCTCCACTTT.

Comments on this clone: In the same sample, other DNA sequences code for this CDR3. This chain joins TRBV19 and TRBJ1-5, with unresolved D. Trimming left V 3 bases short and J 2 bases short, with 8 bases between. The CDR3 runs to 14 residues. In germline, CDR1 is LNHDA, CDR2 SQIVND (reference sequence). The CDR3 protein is CASSIAGGNQPQHF. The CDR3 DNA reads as TGTGCCAGTAGTATCGCGGGTGGCAATCAGCCCCAGCATTTT.